The source of this T cell receptor beta chain is a study of control samples from healthy donors and cancer patients. Repertoires were generated with immunoSEQ multiplex PCR, while TCRdb's copy carries only in-frame clones and drops some. This sample has about 130,000 clones, with about 88% found just once. The TCR originated in a man aged 18 to 29 in good health. The sequenced material came from blood.

The CDR3 coding sequence is TGTGCCAGCATGTATGTTAACTATGGCTACACCTTC. It is translated as CASMYVNYGYTF. V is TRBV12-3 or TRBV12-4 and J is TRBJ1-2, with no clear D. This CDR3 comprises 12 residues. V shed 7 bases and J shed 1 base, with 7 bases lying between them.